What follows is one TCR beta chain and its context. Its antigen is unknown. Full-length variable regions came from constant-region reverse primers plus semi-nested Nested Universal Primer A PCR. MiXCR, applied by TCRdb to the 5' RACE reads, yields one record per CDR3 protein. Here the sample spans 8,900 or so distinct CDR3 sequences, approximately 67% being singletons. Findings of the study overall: Tumor Tregs overlapped most with tumor, then blood, naive CD4+ cells. Tumor memory CD4+ T cell TCR gene usage clustered with blood and lymph node memory CD4+ cells and lymph node naive CD4+ cells.

Naive CD4+ cells had CD25+ Tregs removed. This CDR3 is 12 amino acids long. Germline lookup yields CDR1 SQVTM and CDR2 ANQGSEA. Trimming pared 2 bases from V and 5 bases from J, leaving 10 bases between. The clonotype was recovered from a female donor with breast cancer. The rearrangement joins TRBV29-1 to TRBJ2-7; D is undetermined. Sequences were obtained from tumor-infiltrating naive CD4+ T cells sorted from the breast tumor. Described subset: naive CD4+ T cells, CD4+CD45RA+CD25-. The CDR3 DNA sequence: TGCAGCGTTGAATCCTTGAGTAACGAGCAGTACTTC. Its protein product is CSVESLSNEQYF.